Below, 25 T cell receptor beta chains from the same sample are listed, as sequenced in a study of cytomegalovirus exposure and HLA in healthy donors. A multiplex PCR was run with 60 Vbeta primers and 13 Jbeta primers. Assay used: immunoSEQ multiplex PCR; TCRdb lists only in-frame clones, some missing. The sample lists some 65,000 clones; around 73% were seen once. The source material was PBMCs. The receptor set was obtained from a girl under 18 in good health and CMV-seropositive.

This chain joins TRBV7-2 and TRBJ2-5; 11 bases align to TRBD2. Germline loops: CDR1 SGHTA, CDR2 FQGNSA. The CDR3 has 19 residues. J gave up 6 bases and V 1 base, and 16 bases lay outside the gene matches. The CDR3 region has the DNA TGTGCCAGCAGCTTAGAGCCCCCGACTAGCGGGGCTCAATCCCAGACCCAGTACTTC. Translated: CASSLEPPTSGAQSQTQYF.

CDR3 sequence reads: CAWSVKGFGYTF. CDR3 nucleotides: TGTGCCTGGAGTGTAAAGGGGTTTGGCTACACCTTC. This sequence joins TRBV30 and TRBJ1-2; D perhaps matches TRBD1 (5 bases). CDR1 is GTSNPN and CDR2 is SVGIG in the germline V gene (reference sequence). CDR3 length equals 12 residues. V lost 0 bases to trimming and J lost 7 bases, with 9 bases between them.

The V and J genes are TRBV30 and TRBJ1-4; 9 bases match TRBD1. Germline V gene sequence: CDR1 GTSNPN, CDR2 SVGIG (reference sequence). V dropped 2 bases and J dropped 4; count of bases not matched to a gene: 5. The CDR3 has 15 residues. The CDR3 coding sequence is TGTGCCTGGAGTAGGACAGGGGTAGTTAATGAAAAACTGTTTTTT. Its protein product is CAWSRTGVVNEKLFF. Full variable domain (remainder filled in from reference TRBV30 and TRBJ1-4): SQTIHQWPATLVQPVGSPLSLECTVEGTSNPNLYWYRQAAGRGLQLLFYSVGIGQISSEVPQNLSASRPQDRQFILSSKKLLLSDSGFYLCAWSRTGVVNEKLFFGSGTQLSVL.

The rearrangement links TRBV7-9 to TRBJ1-2; 9 bases align to TRBD1. The V gene end was trimmed by 1 base and the J gene end by 6 bases; junction bases not matched to a gene: 6. Germline CDR1 reads SEHNR; CDR2 reads FQNEAQ (reference sequence). The CDR3 runs 15 residues. CDR3 sequence reads: CASSLDLQGAHGYTF. CDR3 DNA sequence: TGTGCCAGCAGCTTAGACCTACAGGGGGCGCATGGCTACACCTTC.

This chain joins TRBV20-1 and TRBJ1-2; D call uncertain. Trimming pared 6 bases from V and 5 bases from J, leaving 10 bases between. The CDR3 contains 11 residues. Germline values: CDR1 DFQATT, CDR2 SNEGSKA (reference sequence). CDR3 DNA: TGCAGTGCCCGCTCTAGGTATGGCTACACCTTC. Translated: CSARSRYGYTF.

This sequence joins TRBV28 and TRBJ2-6; possibly TRBD2 for D (6 bases). Germline values: CDR1 MDHEN, CDR2 SYDVKM. V was cut by 4 bases and J by 4 bases, with 11 bases left in between. The CDR3 contains 15 residues. CDR3 in DNA: TGTGCCAGCAGTTGGCGGGGTTCCGGGGCCAACGTCCTGACTTTC. The encoded protein is CASSWRGSGANVLTF.

The J gene is TRBJ1-3, the V gene TRBV2; D is uncertain. This CDR3 is built from 10 residues. V gave up 2 bases and J gave up 13 bases, with 6 bases separating them. CDR1 is SNHLY and CDR2 is FYNNEI in the germline V gene. The CDR3 spells CASSETAIYF. The CDR3 nucleotides read TGTGCCAGCAGTGAAACAGCAATATATTTT.

The rearrangement joins TRBV5-4 to TRBJ2-1; maybe TRBD2 (5 bases). CDR1 SGHNT and CDR2 YYREEE come from the germline V gene (reference sequence). V lost 3 bases and J 4 bases, leaving 17 bases between the germline ends. The CDR3 extends over 16 amino acids. The CDR3, as DNA: TGTGCCAGCAGCTCCCCAACTACGGGGAAGTACAATGAGCAGTTCTTC. It specifies CASSSPTTGKYNEQFF.

The table lists this clone with a few counts. The rearrangement uses TRBV6-1 and TRBJ2-4; D may be TRBD1 (6 bases). The CDR3 extends over 14 amino acids. Trimming shortened V by 6 bases and J by 8 bases, and 17 bases separated the two germline ends. Per germline, CDR1 MNHNS and CDR2 SASEGT. CDR3 coding DNA: TGTGCCAGCAGAGAACAGGGTTTAGTAGACATTCAGTACTTC. This codes for CASREQGLVDIQYF.

This rearrangement joins TRBV10-1 to TRBJ1-6; D remains unclear. V lost 3 bases and J lost 0, with 9 bases in between. CDR1 and CDR2 from the germline V gene are WNHNN and SYGVQD (reference sequence). The CDR3 consists of 16 residues. The CDR3 DNA is TGCGCCAGCAGTGAATGCTTAGTCTCCTATAATTCACCCCTCCACTTT. Translating gives CASSECLVSYNSPLHF.

The chain links TRBV29-1 to TRBJ2-1; possibly TRBD1 for D (6 bases). CDR3 length: 15 amino acids. Trimming removed 4 bases from V and 3 bases from J, with 16 bases in between. CDR1 is SQVTM, CDR2 ANQGSEA, per germline. Here the CDR3 reads CSVVALQDSYNEQFF. CDR3 nucleotides: TGCAGCGTTGTCGCTCTTCAGGACAGCTACAATGAGCAGTTCTTC.

The chain employs TRBV6-5 and TRBJ1-1, with 7 positions matching TRBD1. Per germline, CDR1 MNHEY and CDR2 SVGAGI. V lost 4 bases to trimming and J lost 3 bases; unmatched junction nucleotides: 5. The CDR3 is 14 residues long. The CDR3 nucleotides read TGTGCCAGCAGTTTCCTCACAGGGGACACTGAAGCTTTCTTT. Amino acids: CASSFLTGDTEAFF.

This rearrangement joins TRBV30 to TRBJ1-1, with D possibly being TRBD1 (5 bases). V dropped 7 bases and J dropped 1 base, with 13 bases sitting between them. Germline CDR1 GTSNPN, CDR2 SVGIG (reference sequence). The CDR3 extends over 13 amino acids. The CDR3 sequence: CAYRRGQNTEAFF. The CDR3 nucleotides read TGTGCCTACCGAAGGGGCCAGAACACTGAAGCTTTCTTT.

CDR3 coding DNA: TGCAGCGCCGGGGCCGGGACAGGGTACAATGAGCAGTTCTTC. Its translation: CSAGAGTGYNEQFF. V is TRBV29-1 and J is TRBJ2-1, with 9 bases fitting TRBD1. The V and J ends lost 7 bases and 4 bases, in that order; junction bases with no gene match: 8. This CDR3 has 14 amino acids. CDR1 and CDR2 from the germline V gene are SQVTM and ANQGSEA.

The DNA of the CDR3 is TGTGCCAGCAGTTTTTTCGGCCAGGGCAATCAGCCCCAGCATTTT. This codes for CASSFFGQGNQPQHF. V usage is TRBV28 and J usage is TRBJ1-5; D remains unclear. Looked up from germline, CDR1 is MDHEN and CDR2 is SYDVKM. The ends were cut back, 3 bases at V and 2 bases at J, with 11 bases in the middle. The CDR3 is made up of 15 amino acids.

This chain links TRBV5-1 with TRBJ1-5, with D hard to call. The V and J ends lost 4 bases and 6 bases respectively, with 14 bases between them. This CDR3 is built from 14 residues. CDR1 and CDR2 from the germline V gene are SGHRS and YFSETQ. The CDR3 here is CASSPAGGGQPQHF. The CDR3 DNA sequence: TGCGCCAGCAGCCCCGCTGGTGGAGGTCAGCCCCAGCATTTT.

This sequence joins TRBV15 and TRBJ2-7; D not resolved. The CDR3 contains 14 residues. V lost 6 bases and J 1 base, leaving 13 bases between the germline ends. Germline lookup yields CDR1 LNHNV and CDR2 YYDKDF (reference sequence). This CDR3 is CATRQRITSYEQYF. CDR3 nucleotides: TGTGCCACCAGACAAAGAATCACATCCTACGAGCAGTACTTC.

The genes are TRBV10-3 and TRBJ2-3; 8 bases line up with TRBD1. The CDR3 contains 17 residues. The V gene's germline CDR1 is ENHRY and CDR2 SYGVKD. This chain's CDR3 is CATIPWTGSQDTDTQYF. In DNA, the CDR3 is TGTGCTACCATCCCCTGGACAGGGAGTCAGGACACAGATACGCAGTATTTT.

The chain joins TRBV7-2 to TRBJ1-4; TRBD1 agrees at 7 bases. Per the germline V gene, CDR1 is SGHTA and CDR2 is FQGNSA. The V and J ends lost 5 bases and 7 bases, in that order; junction bases with no gene match: 10. The CDR3 totals 15 residues. In DNA, the CDR3 is TGTGCCAGCAGCCGGGCGGTAGGGGGCACTGAAAAACTGTTTTTT. This encodes CASSRAVGGTEKLFF.

The rearrangement joins TRBV27 to TRBJ2-3, with TRBD2 matching over 9 bases. The CDR3 length is 21 residues. V was clipped by 0 bases and J by 2 bases; unmatched bases: 18. Germline loops: CDR1 MNHEY, CDR2 SMNVEV (reference sequence). The CDR3 DNA reads TGTGCCAGCAGTTTATCTCCTTTCGTGACTAGCGGCCGCCCTTCCACAGATACGCAGTATTTT. Translation: CASSLSPFVTSGRPSTDTQYF.

The chain links TRBV29-1 to TRBJ2-5; 11 bases align to TRBD2. Germline trimming cut 4 bases from V and 4 bases from J; bases unmatched to any gene: 5. This CDR3 has 14 amino acids. Germline V gene sequence: CDR1 SQVTM, CDR2 ANQGSEA. This chain's CDR3 is CSVVSGRGGETQYF. In nucleotides, the CDR3 is TGCAGCGTTGTTAGCGGGAGGGGAGGAGAGACCCAGTACTTC.

The rearrangement uses TRBV2 and TRBJ2-2; 7 nucleotides align to TRBD1. Germline V CDR1 and CDR2: SNHLY, FYNNEI. This CDR3 contains 14 residues. V lost 6 bases to trimming and J lost 7 bases; unmatched junction nucleotides: 8. The chain's CDR3 is CASSRQGLIGELFF. The CDR3 coding sequence is TGTGCCAGCAGCAGACAGGGATTGATCGGGGAGCTGTTTTTT.

The CDR3 region is CASSLSQGFSPYEQYF. Here the CDR3 DNA reads TGTGCCAGCAGCTTATCCCAGGGGTTTTCCCCCTACGAGCAGTACTTC. V usage is TRBV7-2 and J usage is TRBJ2-7; possible D gene TRBD1, 6 bases. Trimming stripped 2 bases from V and 2 bases from J, with 16 bases between. CDR1 and CDR2 (germline): SGHTA, FQGNSA. The length of the CDR3 is 16 residues.

The chain joins TRBV11-2 to TRBJ1-1, with 8 bases fitting TRBD1. This CDR3 comprises 14 residues. The germline gives CDR1 SGHAT, CDR2 FQNNGV. The V gene end was trimmed by 3 bases and the J gene end by 8 bases; junction bases not matched to a gene: 8. The CDR3 loop reads CASSLLRQGLEAFF. The CDR3 DNA is TGTGCCAGCAGCTTGCTAAGACAGGGGCTGGAAGCTTTCTTT.

J is TRBJ1-1 and V is TRBV7-8; D gene uncertain. The CDR3 is 15 residues long. V was clipped by 3 bases and J by 1 base, with 12 bases between them. The germline CDR1 and CDR2 sequences are SGHVS and FQNEAQ. The CDR3 reads CASSLHSPGNTEAFF. In DNA, the CDR3 is TGTGCCAGCAGCTTGCACAGTCCCGGGAACACTGAAGCTTTCTTT.